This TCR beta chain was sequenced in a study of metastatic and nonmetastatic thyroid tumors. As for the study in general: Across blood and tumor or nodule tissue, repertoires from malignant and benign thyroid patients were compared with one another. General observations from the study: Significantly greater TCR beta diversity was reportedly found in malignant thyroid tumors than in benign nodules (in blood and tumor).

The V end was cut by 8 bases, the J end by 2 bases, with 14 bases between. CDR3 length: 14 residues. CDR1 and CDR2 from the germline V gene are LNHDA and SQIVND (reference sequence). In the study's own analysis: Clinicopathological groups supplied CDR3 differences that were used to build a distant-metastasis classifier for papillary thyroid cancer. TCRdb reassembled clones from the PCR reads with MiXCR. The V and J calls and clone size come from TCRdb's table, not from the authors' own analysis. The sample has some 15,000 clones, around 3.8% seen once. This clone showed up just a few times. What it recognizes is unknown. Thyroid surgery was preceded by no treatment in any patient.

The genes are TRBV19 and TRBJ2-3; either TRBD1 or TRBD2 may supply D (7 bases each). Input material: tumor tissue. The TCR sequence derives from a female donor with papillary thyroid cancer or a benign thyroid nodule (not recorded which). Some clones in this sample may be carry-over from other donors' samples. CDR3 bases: TGTGCCAGTCAGGGGGAGGGGGCCACAGATACGCAGTATTTT. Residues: CASQGEGATDTQYF. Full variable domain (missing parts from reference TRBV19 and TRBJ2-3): DGGITQSPKYLFRKEGQNVTLSCEQNLNHDAMYWYRQDPGQGLRLIYYSQIVNDFQKGDIAEGYSVSREKKESFPLTVTSAQKNPTAFYLCASQGEGATDTQYFGPGTRLTVL.